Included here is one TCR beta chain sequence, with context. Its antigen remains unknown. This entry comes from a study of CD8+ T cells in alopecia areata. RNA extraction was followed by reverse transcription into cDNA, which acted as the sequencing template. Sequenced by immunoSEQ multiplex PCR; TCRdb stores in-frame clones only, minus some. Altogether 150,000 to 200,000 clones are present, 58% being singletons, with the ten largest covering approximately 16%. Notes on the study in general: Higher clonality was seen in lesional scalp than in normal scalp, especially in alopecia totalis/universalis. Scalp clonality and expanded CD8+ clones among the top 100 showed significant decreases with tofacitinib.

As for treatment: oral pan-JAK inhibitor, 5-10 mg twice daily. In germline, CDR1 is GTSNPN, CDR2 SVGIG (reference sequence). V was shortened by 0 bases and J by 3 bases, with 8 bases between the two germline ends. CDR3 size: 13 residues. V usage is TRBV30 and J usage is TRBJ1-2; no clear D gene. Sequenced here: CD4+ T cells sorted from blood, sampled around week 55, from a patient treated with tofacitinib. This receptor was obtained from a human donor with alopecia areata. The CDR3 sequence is CAWSVLDHYGYTF. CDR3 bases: TGTGCCTGGAGTGTACTAGACCACTATGGCTACACCTTC.